The 26 T cell receptor beta chains reported below all come from one sample, sequenced in a study of shared T cell receptors in the human thymus. Produced via immunoSEQ multiplex PCR; TCRdb's table is partial and in-frame only. The sample has 450,000 to 650,000 clones; about 84% are singletons. The data also belong to a second study, concerning human thymus T cells.

The material sequenced was thymocytes. The source of these receptors is a boy younger than two with a congenital heart defect.

The chain carries TRBV14 and TRBJ2-2, with TRBD2 matching over 14 bases. The junction had 3 bases not matched to a gene; V was cut back by 2 bases and J by 7 bases. The CDR3 spans 16 residues. Germline-derived CDR1 and CDR2 are SGHDN and FVKESK. CDR3: CASSQTTSGRDGELFF. DNA for the CDR3: TGTGCCAGCAGCCAAACGACTAGCGGGAGGGACGGGGAGCTGTTTTTT.

The chain couples TRBV27 to TRBJ2-7; TRBD2 agrees at 7 bases. Germline V gene sequence: CDR1 MNHEY, CDR2 SMNVEV (reference sequence). The CDR3 loop spans 18 amino acids. J lost 3 bases, V lost 1 base, and 15 bases had no gene match. The CDR3 sequence: CASSLFSSKSGNLYEQYF. CDR3 in DNA: TGTGCCAGCAGTTTATTTTCCTCAAAGAGCGGGAACCTCTACGAGCAGTACTTC.

The rearrangement links TRBV14 to TRBJ1-2; 11 bases map to TRBD1. Germline V gene sequence: CDR1 SGHDN, CDR2 FVKESK. V lost 0 bases to trimming and J lost 4 bases; unmatched junction nucleotides: 7. This CDR3 contains 17 residues. CDR3 coding DNA: TGTGCCAGCAGCCAAGATTGGGGGACAGGGGGACTCTATGGCTACACCTTC. This gives the protein CASSQDWGTGGLYGYTF.

The chain is built from TRBV7-2 and TRBJ2-3; D possibly corresponds to TRBD1 (6 bases). The CDR3 extends over 14 amino acids. Germline V gene data show CDR1 as SGHTA and CDR2 as FQGNSA. Trimming took off 3 bases at V and 2 bases at J, with 9 bases between the two ends. CDR3 nucleotides: TGTGCCAGCAGCTTTCGGGACATCACAGATACGCAGTATTTT. It translates to CASSFRDITDTQYF. Based on the CDR3 plus reference TRBV7-2 and TRBJ2-3, the full variable domain is GAGVSQSPSNKVTEKGKDVELRCDPISGHTALYWYRQSLGQGLEFLIYFQGNSAPDKSGLPSDRFSAERTGGSVSTLTIQRTQQEDSAVYLCASSFRDITDTQYFGPGTRLTVL.

The chain carries TRBV13 and TRBJ2-7; D remains ambiguous. The CDR3 is made up of 13 amino acids. V gave up 5 bases and J gave up 4 bases, with 12 bases separating them. Germline V gives CDR1 PRHDT, CDR2 FYEKMQ (reference sequence). Here the CDR3 reads CASSLPFGYEQYF. The DNA of the CDR3 is TGTGCCAGCAGCCTTCCGTTCGGGTACGAGCAGTACTTC.

The rearrangement links TRBV7-3 to TRBJ2-3, with TRBD2 as a possible D gene (6 bases). Germline V gene sequence: CDR1 SGHTA, CDR2 FQGTGA. The CDR3 is made up of 15 amino acids. V lost 2 bases to trimming and J lost 1 base, with 10 bases between them. The CDR3 DNA is TGTGCCAGCAGCTTAGGAGGGGACTGCACAGATACGCAGTATTTT. It translates to CASSLGGDCTDTQYF.

This clone showed up just a few times. J is TRBJ2-1 and V is TRBV4-1; D might be TRBD2 (7 bases). The CDR3 has 16 residues. V was cut by 3 bases and J by 1 base, with 13 bases left in between. The germline V gene has CDR1 MGHRA and CDR2 YSYEKL. This CDR3 is CASSHEEGGSYNEQFF. The DNA of the CDR3 is TGCGCCAGCAGCCACGAAGAGGGGGGGTCCTACAATGAGCAGTTCTTC.

V gene TRBV10-3 combines with J gene TRBJ2-7; D uncertain. Germline V gene lookup returns CDR1 ENHRY and CDR2 SYGVKD. V was trimmed by 4 bases and J by 6 bases, leaving 22 bases between them. This CDR3 has 16 amino acids. The CDR3 region is CAISGSTAEQTCEQYF. CDR3 sequence (DNA): TGTGCCATCAGTGGGTCCACTGCCGAACAGACCTGCGAGCAGTACTTC.

The chain is built from TRBV25-1 and TRBJ1-1; the D gene is possibly TRBD1 (5 bases). Germline V gene lookup returns CDR1 MGHDK and CDR2 SYGVNS. Trimming shortened V by 4 bases and J by 2 bases, and 20 bases separated the two germline ends. The CDR3 sequence is 17 residues long. The chain's CDR3 is CASSAMKLDGQNTEAFF. CDR3 sequence (DNA): TGTGCCAGCAGTGCTATGAAACTTGACGGACAAAACACTGAAGCTTTCTTT.

The CDR3 spells CASSPGPGLAGGTRSYEQYF. The DNA of the CDR3 is TGCGCCAGCAGCCCCGGCCCGGGACTAGCGGGAGGGACGAGGTCCTACGAGCAGTACTTC. The chain joins TRBV4-3 to TRBJ2-7; TRBD2 matches 16 bases. Germline CDR1 reads LGHNA; CDR2 reads YSLEER. Trimming at V came to 4 bases and at J to 1 base, leaving 13 bases not matched to a gene. The length of the CDR3 is 20 residues.

V gene TRBV7-6 combines with J gene TRBJ2-1; the D gene is possibly TRBD1 (6 bases). CDR3 length: 15 amino acids. Trimming removed 5 bases at V and 2 bases at J, with 13 bases between. Germline CDR1 reads SGHVS; CDR2 reads FNYEAQ. The CDR3 bases are TGTGCCAGCAGCACCGACAGGCCCCCCTACAATGAGCAGTTCTTC. It is translated as CASSTDRPPYNEQFF. Based on the CDR3 plus reference TRBV7-6 and TRBJ2-1, the full variable domain is GAGVSQSPRYKVTKRGQDVALRCDPISGHVSLYWYRQALGQGPEFLTYFNYEAQQDKSGLPNDRFSAERPEGSISTLTIQRTEQRDSAMYRCASSTDRPPYNEQFFGPGTRLTVL.

The sample holds a few counts of this clone. The chain couples TRBV19 to TRBJ2-3; 11 bases are shared with TRBD2. Germline CDR1 LNHDA, CDR2 SQIVND (reference sequence). J lost 10 bases, V lost 1 base, and 19 bases had no gene match. The CDR3 is 19 residues long. CDR3: CASSIVWKTSGKAQEAQYF. The CDR3, as DNA: TGTGCCAGTAGTATAGTTTGGAAGACTAGCGGGAAGGCACAAGAGGCGCAGTATTTT. Full variable domain (remainder filled in from reference TRBV19 and TRBJ2-3): DGGITQSPKYLFRKEGQNVTLSCEQNLNHDAMYWYRQDPGQGLRLIYYSQIVNDFQKGDIAEGYSVSREKKESFPLTVTSAQKNPTAFYLCASSIVWKTSGKAQEAQYFGPGTRLTVL.

The chain has TRBV10-3 and TRBJ1-2; a weak D match, TRBD1 (5 bases). Trimming removed 3 bases from V and 6 bases from J, with 23 bases in between. CDR3 size: 17 residues. Germline loops: CDR1 ENHRY, CDR2 SYGVKD. The CDR3 protein is CAISDPTVGGSSDGYTF. CDR3 bases: TGTGCCATCAGTGACCCCACGGTGGGGGGATCGTCGGATGGCTACACCTTC.

The gene calls are TRBV13 and TRBJ2-7; the D is unclear. Germline lookup yields CDR1 PRHDT and CDR2 FYEKMQ (reference sequence). The V and J ends lost 3 bases and 1 base respectively, with 7 bases between them. The length of the CDR3 is 13 residues. The CDR3 DNA reads TGTGCCAGCAGCTTTCCCGGTTCCTACGAGCAGTACTTC. Protein sequence: CASSFPGSYEQYF.

The J gene is TRBJ2-1, the V gene TRBV4-2; maybe TRBD2 (5 bases). CDR3 length: 16 residues. The germline V gene encodes CDR1 LGHNA and CDR2 YNFKEQ. The germline V and J ends were trimmed by 10 bases and 0 bases, with 19 bases remaining between them. This CDR3 is CATRGSAASSYNEQFF. CDR3 in DNA: TGTGCCACCCGAGGGAGCGCAGCGAGCTCCTACAATGAGCAGTTCTTC.

The table lists this clone with a count of one. The V and J genes are TRBV6-4 and TRBJ2-3; the match to TRBD2 covers 7 bases. Germline values: CDR1 MRHNA, CDR2 SNTAGT. There are 14 residues in the CDR3. J gave up 3 bases and V 10 bases, and 10 bases lay outside the gene matches. CDR3 protein: CATTPGGLTDTQYF. The CDR3 bases are TGTGCCACTACCCCCGGGGGACTAACAGATACGCAGTATTTT.

The rearrangement links TRBV27 to TRBJ2-3; 7 bases fit TRBD2. This CDR3 spans 19 amino acids. The germline CDR1 and CDR2 sequences are MNHEY and SMNVEV (reference sequence). The junction had 15 bases not matched to a gene; V was cut back by 2 bases and J by 1 base. This CDR3 is CASSLRLEGRGGGTDTQYF. The CDR3 DNA reads TGTGCCAGCAGTTTACGGTTGGAGGGACGGGGAGGGGGCACAGATACGCAGTATTTT.

V and J are TRBV7-8 and TRBJ1-1; D uncertain. Germline CDR1 and CDR2: SGHVS and FQNEAQ. Between the trimmed V and J ends, which lost 1 base and 1 base, there was a span of 10 bases. CDR3 length equals 15 residues. CDR3 loop: CASSLVFPENTEAFF. CDR3 coding DNA: TGTGCCAGCAGCTTAGTCTTCCCAGAGAACACTGAAGCTTTCTTT.

This chain uses TRBV11-3 with TRBJ2-3; D may be TRBD2 (6 bases). Germline CDR1 and CDR2: SGHNT and YENEEA. V lost 4 bases and J 0 bases, leaving 14 bases between the germline ends. The CDR3 has 16 amino acids. In DNA form, the CDR3 reads TGTGCCAGCAGCTACTCTCCCGGGACTAGCACAGATACGCAGTATTTT. Encoded protein: CASSYSPGTSTDTQYF.

The chain joins TRBV7-9 to TRBJ1-3, with D possibly TRBD1 on 6 matching bases. The CDR3 length is 16 residues. The germline gives CDR1 SEHNR, CDR2 FQNEAQ (reference sequence). V lost 5 bases and J 4 bases, leaving 18 bases between the germline ends. The CDR3 loop reads CASSRYLRGEGNTIYF. The CDR3 DNA reads as TGTGCCAGCAGCCGATACCTCAGGGGCGAGGGAAACACCATATATTTT.

V is TRBV2 and J is TRBJ2-4, with D maybe TRBD2 (6 bases). This CDR3 has 12 amino acids. Trimming cost V 10 bases and J 7 bases, with 14 bases left between them. Looked up from germline, CDR1 is SNHLY and CDR2 is FYNNEI. The CDR3 DNA follows: TGTGCCAACTCGCCGGAGGGGAACATTCAGTACTTC. Its protein is CANSPEGNIQYF.

The rearrangement joins TRBV5-4 to TRBJ2-1; 7 positions match TRBD2. This CDR3 is built from 16 residues. The junction had 7 bases not matched to a gene; V was cut back by 4 bases and J by 0 bases. Germline V gene data show CDR1 as SGHNT and CDR2 as YYREEE (reference sequence). The CDR3 region has the DNA TGTGCCAGCAGCCTTCTAGCGGAGAGCTCCTACAATGAGCAGTTCTTC. Translated, it gives CASSLLAESSYNEQFF.

The chain recombines TRBV5-1 with TRBJ1-1; D remains unclear. Trimming took off 3 bases at V and 5 bases at J, with 20 bases between the two ends. The CDR3 contains 16 residues. Germline V gives CDR1 SGHRS, CDR2 YFSETQ. The CDR3 spells CASSSEVEHRETEAFF. Here the CDR3 DNA reads TGCGCCAGCAGCTCCGAGGTGGAACACCGGGAGACTGAAGCTTTCTTT.

In DNA form, the CDR3 reads TGTGCCAGCAGTGAAGCCCCGGTGACAGGGAATAGCAATCAGCCCCAGCATTTT. As protein: CASSEAPVTGNSNQPQHF. The gene calls are TRBV2 and TRBJ1-5; TRBD1 matches 7 bases. Germline CDR1 and CDR2: SNHLY and FYNNEI. With V trimmed by 0 bases and J by 0 bases, 8 bases remained unmatched. This CDR3 comprises 18 residues.

This chain uses TRBV28 with TRBJ2-1, with 12 bases fitting TRBD1. V lost 2 bases and J lost 7; bases outside the gene matches: 9. There are 17 residues in the CDR3. Germline assignment: CDR1 MDHEN and CDR2 SYDVKM. CDR3 in DNA: TGTGCCAGCAGTTTACGGGTTGGGGACAGGGGGCAAAATGAGCAGTTCTTC. This gives the protein CASSLRVGDRGQNEQFF.

This chain connects TRBV14 to TRBJ2-1; D may be TRBD1 (5 bases). Germline V gene lookup returns CDR1 SGHDN and CDR2 FVKESK. CDR3 length: 16 amino acids. The V end lost 2 bases, the J end lost 2 bases, and 13 bases lay between the germline ends. In DNA form, the CDR3 reads TGTGCCAGCAGCCAACTCAGGGCGGTGACCTACAATGAGCAGTTCTTC. Its translation is CASSQLRAVTYNEQFF.